The source of this T cell receptor (beta chain) is a study of T cells in Graves' hyperthyroidism and ophthalmopathy. TCR beta CDR3 region amplification was performed from RNA transcripts. In the first-round RT-PCR of the TCR CDR3, the HTBI primer set was used. TCRdb redid the calling of the multiplex PCR reads with MiXCR, one entry per CDR3 protein. Among about 700,000 distinct CDR3 sequences, less than 15% were seen once, and the ten largest hold about a tenth. V dropped 8 bases and J dropped 4 bases, with 18 bases sitting between them. The CDR3 has 15 residues. This clonotype has a count of ten or more.

Specimen: blood. The genes are TRBV12-3 or TRBV12-4 and TRBJ1-5; tentative D call: TRBD1 (5 bases). The sequence came from a woman in her late teens or twenties with Graves' hyperthyroidism. This chain's CDR3 is CASGLSRVKNQPQHF. CDR3 coding DNA: TGTGCCAGCGGCCTTAGCAGGGTCAAAAATCAGCCCCAGCATTTT.